This T cell receptor (beta chain) was sequenced for a study of cytomegalovirus exposure and HLA in healthy donors. Study observations and caveats: V segments that were indistinguishable, TRBV6-2 and TRBV6-3 among them, were omitted from analysis.

The PCR had 60 Vbeta and 13 Jbeta primers. As originally analysed: There were about 80 million unique TCR beta chains by a later count, and approximately 11 million of them were shared. The method was immunoSEQ multiplex PCR; TCRdb's version includes in-frame clones alone and lacks a portion of them. V and J calls and clone size come straight from that table; D and trimming were deduced from the DNA. The sample gives 250,000 to 350,000 clones, roughly 90% of which show up once; less than 2.5% is in the top ten. This CDR3 comprises 15 residues. Germline V CDR1 and CDR2: SEHNR, FQNEAQ (reference sequence). With V trimmed by 1 base and J by 4 bases, 4 bases remained unmatched. Healthy bone marrow donors made up the donors. Regarding this clone: Its antigen is not identified.

This TCR derives from a woman aged 18-30 years in good health and CMV-seronegative. Specimen: PBMCs. The rearrangement joins TRBV7-9 to TRBJ2-7, with 10 bases matching TRBD1. CDR3 DNA sequence: TGTGCCAGCAGCTTAGAGTGGGACAGGGGTTACGAGCAGTACTTC. It encodes CASSLEWDRGYEQYF.